Below, 32 T cell receptor beta chains from the same sample are listed, as sequenced in a study of T cell responses to AZD1222 COVID-19 vaccine. Generated by immunoSEQ multiplex PCR, the TCRdb table keeps only in-frame clones and is missing some. This sample yields tens of thousands of clones, of which nearly 90% are seen a single time; 9.3% belongs to the top ten. The source material was peripheral blood, sampled 28 days after the second AZD1222 dose. The receptors were gathered from an adult who received the AZD1222 COVID-19 vaccine.

The CDR3 region is CASSIGVWGRGETQYF. CDR3 bases: TGTGCCAGTAGTATTGGTGTGTGGGGGAGAGGAGAGACCCAGTACTTC. The chain combines TRBV19 with TRBJ2-5; the D call may be TRBD1 or TRBD2 (5 bases each). Germline loops: CDR1 LNHDA, CDR2 SQIVND (reference sequence). The CDR3 is made up of 16 amino acids. With 3 bases removed from V and 4 bases from J, the gap between germline ends came to 18 bases.

The chain carries TRBV9 and TRBJ2-1, with 12 bases fitting TRBD2. J lost 5 bases, V lost 1 base, and 10 bases had no gene match. CDR1 and CDR2 (germline): SGDLS, YYNGEE. CDR3 length: 18 residues. CDR3 coding DNA: TGTGCCAGCAGCGTAACCGCTGGACTAGCGGGGCGCAACAATGAGCAGTTCTTC. Amino acids: CASSVTAGLAGRNNEQFF.

V usage is TRBV5-4 and J usage is TRBJ2-7; 10 positions agree with TRBD1. The CDR3 is 14 residues long. In germline, CDR1 is SGHNT, CDR2 YYREEE (reference sequence). Trimming took 4 bases from V and 1 from J; bases not matched to a gene: 2. In DNA, the CDR3 is TGTGCCAGCAGCCAGGGACAGGGGTCCTACGAGCAGTACTTC. As protein: CASSQGQGSYEQYF. The full variable domain, in which reference TRBV5-4 and TRBJ2-7 provide the parts outside the CDR3, is ETGVTQSPTHLIKTRGQQVTLRCSSQSGHNTVSWYQQALGQGPQFIFQYYREEENGRGNFPPRFSGLQFPNYSSELNVNALELDDSALYLCASSQGQGSYEQYFGPGTRLTVT.

The chain recombines TRBV7-8 with TRBJ2-1, with 7 nucleotides matching TRBD1. CDR3 length: 15 residues. CDR1 and CDR2 from the germline V gene are SGHVS and FQNEAQ. After removal of 5 bases from V and 4 bases from J, the junction contained 8 bases not matched to a gene. Written as DNA, the CDR3 is TGTGCCAGCAGCACCGGGACAGAACGTTACAATGAGCAGTTCTTC. It encodes CASSTGTERYNEQFF.

The chain links TRBV12-3 or TRBV12-4 to TRBJ1-2; possible D gene TRBD1, 5 bases. CDR3 length: 13 residues. V gave up 3 bases and J gave up 4 bases, with 9 bases separating them. CDR3 in DNA: TGTGCCAGCAGTTTCCCAGACAGCTATGGCTACACCTTC. It is translated as CASSFPDSYGYTF.

The rearrangement joins TRBV12-3 or TRBV12-4 to TRBJ1-2; D call uncertain. V was shortened by 5 bases and J by 4 bases, with 11 bases between the two germline ends. The CDR3 sequence is 13 residues long. The CDR3 bases are TGTGCCAGCAGTGATCGGAGTTCCTATGGCTACACCTTC. This gives the protein CASSDRSSYGYTF.

The chain employs TRBV27 and TRBJ1-3, with 8 bases identical to TRBD1. V lost 5 bases to trimming and J lost 0 bases; unmatched junction nucleotides: 9. The CDR3 sequence is 17 residues long. The germline CDR1 and CDR2 sequences are MNHEY and SMNVEV (reference sequence). CDR3: CASSKNRGDLSGNTIYF. CDR3 bases: TGTGCCAGCAGTAAAAACAGGGGGGATCTCTCTGGAAACACCATATATTTT.

The rearrangement uses TRBV5-4 and TRBJ2-7; D is unclear. This CDR3 comprises 13 residues. Trimming shortened V by 0 bases and J by 6 bases, and 10 bases separated the two germline ends. CDR1 and CDR2 (germline): SGHNT, YYREEE (reference sequence). CDR3 in amino acids: CASSLGVGSEQYF. DNA of the CDR3: TGTGCCAGCAGCTTGGGTGTGGGCTCCGAGCAGTACTTC.

The chain employs TRBV6-6 and TRBJ1-1; no clear D gene. This CDR3 spans 12 amino acids. CDR1 and CDR2 (germline): MNHNY, SVGAGI (reference sequence). Trimming pared 7 bases from V and 4 bases from J, leaving 10 bases between. CDR3 sequence: CASTQLGTEAFF. The CDR3 DNA sequence: TGTGCCAGCACCCAGCTCGGCACTGAAGCTTTCTTT.

V gene TRBV6-5 combines with J gene TRBJ2-5; D may be TRBD2 (6 bases). V was pared by 6 bases and J by 2 bases, with 7 bases between. CDR3 size: 12 residues. Germline values: CDR1 MNHEY, CDR2 SVGAGI. DNA for the CDR3: TGTGCCAGCAGCCGGGGGCAAGAGACCCAGTACTTC. Its translation: CASSRGQETQYF.

The gene calls are TRBV19 and TRBJ2-1, with TRBD2 matching 15 bases. The CDR3 is 17 amino acids. Per germline, CDR1 LNHDA and CDR2 SQIVND (reference sequence). V gave up 5 bases and J gave up 0 bases; unmatched junction bases: 2. Here the CDR3 reads CASSGTSGGYSYNEQFF. CDR3 DNA: TGTGCCAGTAGTGGGACTAGCGGGGGGTACTCCTACAATGAGCAGTTCTTC. Full variable domain (outside the CDR3, taken from reference TRBV19 and TRBJ2-1): DGGITQSPKYLFRKEGQNVTLSCEQNLNHDAMYWYRQDPGQGLRLIYYSQIVNDFQKGDIAEGYSVSREKKESFPLTVTSAQKNPTAFYLCASSGTSGGYSYNEQFFGPGTRLTVL.

This rearrangement joins TRBV7-3 to TRBJ1-2; the D gene is possibly TRBD1 (6 bases). Looked up from germline, CDR1 is SGHTA and CDR2 is FQGTGA. The CDR3 extends over 13 amino acids. Trimming shortened V by 6 bases and J by 7 bases, and 15 bases separated the two germline ends. CDR3 in DNA: TGTGCCAGCAGTCTTACAGGGTCCGCTGGCTACACCTTC. This gives the protein CASSLTGSAGYTF.

Only one count was recorded for this clone. The chain combines TRBV7-9 with TRBJ1-2; no clear D. From germline, CDR1 is SEHNR and CDR2 FQNEAQ (reference sequence). The CDR3 extends over 14 amino acids. V gave up 4 bases and J gave up 7 bases, with 16 bases separating them. CDR3 residues: CASSSAGRWGGYTF. DNA of the CDR3: TGTGCCAGCAGCTCCGCGGGTAGATGGGGTGGCTACACCTTC. Combining the CDR3 with reference TRBV7-9 and TRBJ1-2 gives the whole variable domain DTGVSQNPRHKITKRGQNVTFRCDPISEHNRLYWYRQTLGQGPEFLTYFQNEAQLEKSRLLSDRFSAERPKGSFSTLEIQRTEQGDSAMYLCASSSAGRWGGYTFGSGTRLTVV.

The rearrangement links TRBV7-2 to TRBJ1-2; the D gene is possibly TRBD1 (5 bases). Per the germline V gene, CDR1 is SGHTA and CDR2 is FQGNSA. The CDR3 spans 15 residues. V was trimmed by 0 bases and J by 4 bases, leaving 12 bases between them. Here the CDR3 DNA reads TGTGCCAGCAGCTTAGCAGGACAAGGTGGCTATGGCTACACCTTC. It translates to CASSLAGQGGYGYTF.

This CDR3 reads CASSRDPSGAKNIQYF. The CDR3 nucleotides read TGTGCCAGCAGCCGGGACCCCTCCGGGGCCAAAAACATTCAGTACTTC. The chain combines TRBV5-4 with TRBJ2-4; D possibly matches TRBD1 or TRBD2 (5 bases each). This CDR3 has 16 amino acids. The V end was cut by 4 bases, the J end by 1 base, with 15 bases between. Per germline, CDR1 SGHNT and CDR2 YYREEE (reference sequence).

The V and J genes are TRBV11-3 and TRBJ2-7; TRBD1 agrees at 7 bases. The CDR3 consists of 12 residues. Germline V CDR1 and CDR2: SGHNT, YENEEA. Trimming at V came to 5 bases and at J to 2 bases, leaving 0 bases not matched to a gene. In DNA form, the CDR3 reads TGTGCCAGCAGCGACAGGGCCTACGAGCAGTACGTC. Translation gives CASSDRAYEQYV.

This sequence joins TRBV13 and TRBJ2-3, with TRBD2 matching over 9 bases. V lost 4 bases and J lost 3; bases outside the gene matches: 14. The germline gives CDR1 PRHDT, CDR2 FYEKMQ (reference sequence). The CDR3 runs 18 residues. The CDR3 nucleotides read TGTGCCAGCAGCTCCATAGCGGGAGTTGTGGGTACTACAGATACGCAGTATTTT. Its translation is CASSSIAGVVGTTDTQYF.

The chain carries TRBV2 and TRBJ2-5; D unclear. Trimming pared 8 bases from V and 5 bases from J, leaving 21 bases between. The CDR3 has 15 residues. Looked up from germline, CDR1 is SNHLY and CDR2 is FYNNEI. CDR3 sequence reads: CASGIGGSQSETQYF. The CDR3 DNA reads TGTGCCAGCGGGATTGGCGGTTCACAATCGGAGACCCAGTACTTC.

This chain uses TRBV7-8 with TRBJ1-1, with D uncertain. Trimming removed 5 bases at V and 4 bases at J, with 11 bases between. The CDR3 spans 13 residues. Germline lookup yields CDR1 SGHVS and CDR2 FQNEAQ. The CDR3 here is CASSPSRTTEAFF. CDR3 sequence (DNA): TGTGCCAGCAGCCCCTCTCGAACCACTGAAGCTTTCTTT.

The chain uses TRBV5-4 and TRBJ1-1; 8 positions match TRBD1. The length of the CDR3 is 13 residues. V was clipped by 0 bases and J by 7 bases; unmatched bases: 2. From germline, CDR1 is SGHNT and CDR2 YYREEE (reference sequence). CDR3 sequence (DNA): TGTGCCAGCAGCTTGGGGGGGACAGGTGAAGCTTTCTTT. As protein: CASSLGGTGEAFF.

The V call is TRBV7-6, the J call TRBJ1-2; 9 nucleotides align to TRBD1. The CDR3 loop spans 15 amino acids. Germline CDR1 reads SGHVS; CDR2 reads FNYEAQ. Trimming cost V 0 bases and J 4 bases; bases outside gene matches: 3. The CDR3 protein is CASSLAQGASYGYTF. The CDR3 DNA reads TGTGCCAGCAGCTTAGCACAGGGGGCTAGCTATGGCTACACCTTC.

The chain has TRBV12-5 and TRBJ2-7; 7 bases align to TRBD1. The CDR3 is made up of 15 amino acids. The germline gives CDR1 LGHNT, CDR2 FRNRAP. Trimming cost V 5 bases and J 6 bases; bases outside gene matches: 13. CDR3 coding DNA: TGTGCTAGTGGTCCCCAATCCGGACAGGCTGGCGAGCAGTACGTC. It translates to CASGPQSGQAGEQYV.

The chain joins TRBV15 to TRBJ1-5; D gene ambiguous. Between the trimmed V and J ends, which lost 0 bases and 1 base, there was a span of 7 bases. The CDR3 contains 15 residues. Germline V lookup: CDR1 LNHNV, CDR2 YYDKDF (reference sequence). Written as DNA, the CDR3 is TGTGCCACCAGCAGAGATCTTGGGAGCAATCAGCCCCAGCATTTT. This translates into CATSRDLGSNQPQHF.

The gene calls are TRBV7-6 and TRBJ1-6; possibly TRBD1 for D (6 bases). Germline V CDR1 and CDR2: SGHVS, FNYEAQ. The CDR3 loop spans 16 amino acids. The ends were cut back, 5 bases at V and 9 bases at J, with 20 bases in the middle. CDR3 sequence (DNA): TGTGCCAGCAGCCGTCAGGGGCTTAGTAGTAGTTCACCCCTCCACTTT. Encoded protein: CASSRQGLSSSSPLHF.

The rearrangement uses TRBV19 and TRBJ1-3, with D perhaps TRBD1 (5 bases). The V end lost 2 bases, the J end lost 2 bases, and 16 bases lay between the germline ends. The length of the CDR3 is 17 residues. Germline CDR1 is LNHDA and CDR2 is SQIVND (reference sequence). The CDR3: CASSIPGASLTGNTIYF. The CDR3 DNA reads TGTGCCAGTAGTATACCCGGGGCATCCTTAACTGGAAACACCATATATTTT. Drawing the rest from reference TRBV19 and TRBJ1-3, the complete variable domain is DGGITQSPKYLFRKEGQNVTLSCEQNLNHDAMYWYRQDPGQGLRLIYYSQIVNDFQKGDIAEGYSVSREKKESFPLTVTSAQKNPTAFYLCASSIPGASLTGNTIYFGEGSWLTVV.

As regards this clone: A junction end diverges from the germline sequence, so it may reflect a read error. This chain uses TRBV11-3 with TRBJ2-5, with 7 nucleotides matching TRBD1. Germline V lookup: CDR1 SGHNT, CDR2 YENEEA. This CDR3 contains 14 residues. The CDR3 DNA sequence: TGTGCCAGCAGCGTAGACAGGGTTATAGAGACCCAGTACTTC. Translating it yields CASSVDRVIETQYF.

The chain couples TRBV9 to TRBJ2-7, with D unclear. The CDR3 loop spans 14 amino acids. From germline, CDR1 is SGDLS and CDR2 YYNGEE. Trimming pared 0 bases from V and 6 bases from J, leaving 13 bases between. This CDR3 is CASSVAGPPGEQYF. DNA of the CDR3: TGTGCCAGCAGCGTAGCCGGGCCCCCCGGCGAGCAGTACTTC.

This clone has a single count. In DNA, the CDR3 is TGTGCCAGCAGTTTCCAGGGGACGGGCTATGGCTACACCTTC. Amino acids: CASSFQGTGYGYTF. V usage is TRBV27 and J usage is TRBJ1-2; D possibly corresponds to TRBD1 (6 bases). Germline lookup yields CDR1 MNHEY and CDR2 SMNVEV (reference sequence). Trimming pared 3 bases from V and 4 bases from J, leaving 12 bases between. The CDR3 is 14 residues long.

The chain employs TRBV3-1 (or the pseudogene TRBV3-2) and TRBJ2-5; TRBD2 agrees at 10 bases. V lost 3 bases and J lost 7; bases outside the gene matches: 5. The CDR3 covers 14 residues. Germline CDR1 is LGHDT and CDR2 is YNNKEL (reference sequence). Here the CDR3 DNA reads TGTGCCAGCAGCCAGCTAGCGGGGGCATTGACCCAGTACTTC. Its protein is CASSQLAGALTQYF.

The chain links TRBV19 to TRBJ1-1; maybe TRBD1 (5 bases). This CDR3 has 14 amino acids. V was cut by 0 bases and J by 7 bases, with 12 bases left in between. CDR1 and CDR2 from the germline V gene are LNHDA and SQIVND (reference sequence). The CDR3 nucleotides read TGTGCCAGTAGTATAGATGGAAGGGGATATGAAGCTTTCTTT. Protein sequence: CASSIDGRGYEAFF.

This clone was recorded a few times. The chain combines TRBV9 with TRBJ1-2, with no clear D. The CDR3 is made up of 15 amino acids. Germline V gene lookup returns CDR1 SGDLS and CDR2 YYNGEE. The V gene lost 1 base and the J gene lost 6 bases, with 16 bases spanning the gap. The CDR3 DNA reads TGTGCCAGCAGCGTAATGGAGAGGGTAGTGAATGGCTACACCTTC. It specifies CASSVMERVVNGYTF.

This rearrangement joins TRBV7-2 to TRBJ1-3; tentatively, D is TRBD1 (6 bases). Deletions cut 5 bases from V and 3 bases from J, with 17 bases between. Germline values: CDR1 SGHTA, CDR2 FQGNSA. The CDR3 contains 16 residues. The CDR3 DNA reads as TGTGCCAGCAGCCTCAACAGGGCGGGAGGTGGAAACACCATATATTTT. Translated: CASSLNRAGGGNTIYF.